What follows are 10 T cell receptor beta chains derived from one specimen sequenced in a study of Graves' ophthalmopathy and Graves' hyperthyroidism. Amplification of TCR beta CDR3 regions used RNA transcripts. RT-PCR in the first round used HTBI primers; a second-round multiplex PCR followed. TCRdb recomputed calls from the multiplex PCR reads with MiXCR, one row per CDR3 protein. Among approximately 330,000 distinct CDR3 sequences, roughly a sixth were seen once, and the ten largest hold 9% to 15%. Sequencing input: peripheral blood. The receptors here all came from an adult man with Graves' ophthalmopathy.

This clonotype was picked up many times. The chain couples TRBV2 to TRBJ2-5; 7 bases line up with TRBD2. The germline CDR1 and CDR2 sequences are SNHLY and FYNNEI. The V gene end was trimmed by 8 bases and the J gene end by 1 base; junction bases not matched to a gene: 7. The CDR3 totals 14 residues. CDR3 nucleotides: TGTGCCAGCCGGGCCTCTAGCGGCCAAGAGACCCAGTACTTC. Its translation: CASRASSGQETQYF. The full variable domain, in which reference TRBV2 and TRBJ2-5 provide the parts outside the CDR3, is EPEVTQTPSHQVTQMGQEVILRCVPISNHLYFYWYRQILGQKVEFLVSFYNNEISEKSEIFDDQFSVERPDGSNFTLKIRSTKLEDSAMYFCASRASSGQETQYFGPGTRLLVL.

This clonotype has at least ten counts. J is TRBJ2-7 and V is TRBV7-9; D possibly corresponds to TRBD2 (7 bases). Germline CDR1 and CDR2: SEHNR and FQNEAQ (reference sequence). The germline V and J ends were trimmed by 4 bases and 2 bases, with 15 bases remaining between them. The CDR3 length is 15 residues. CDR3: CASSWTRGGPYEQYF. The DNA of the CDR3 is TGTGCCAGCAGCTGGACTAGGGGGGGGCCCTACGAGCAGTACTTC.

This clonotype was observed at least ten times. The chain links TRBV2 to TRBJ1-1, with TRBD1 as a possible D gene (6 bases). The CDR3 contains 14 residues. Germline V gene lookup returns CDR1 SNHLY and CDR2 FYNNEI. V was cut by 1 base and J by 6 bases, with 12 bases left in between. The CDR3 loop is CASSEGRGLPEAFF. CDR3 nucleotides: TGTGCCAGCAGTGAAGGCAGGGGTTTACCTGAAGCTTTCTTT. The whole variable domain, filled in from reference TRBV2 and TRBJ1-1, reads EPEVTQTPSHQVTQMGQEVILRCVPISNHLYFYWYRQILGQKVEFLVSFYNNEISEKSEIFDDQFSVERPDGSNFTLKIRSTKLEDSAMYFCASSEGRGLPEAFFGQGTRLTVV.

This clonotype was detected many times. V gene TRBV7-2 combines with J gene TRBJ1-1, with D tentatively TRBD1 (5 bases). V shed 5 bases and J shed 6 bases, with 19 bases lying between them. Germline V gene sequence: CDR1 SGHTA, CDR2 FQGNSA. The CDR3 length is 15 residues. The CDR3: CASSTQNAGGSEAFF. The CDR3, as DNA: TGTGCCAGCAGCACTCAAAACGCGGGGGGGTCTGAAGCTTTCTTT. Full variable domain (outside the CDR3, taken from reference TRBV7-2 and TRBJ1-1): GAGVSQSPSNKVTEKGKDVELRCDPISGHTALYWYRQSLGQGLEFLIYFQGNSAPDKSGLPSDRFSAERTGGSVSTLTIQRTQQEDSAVYLCASSTQNAGGSEAFFGQGTRLTVV.

This clonotype has ten or more counts. The V call is TRBV20-1, the J call TRBJ2-5, with TRBD1 matching over 10 bases. The CDR3 contains 18 residues. V shed 3 bases and J 5 bases; nucleotides not matched to a gene: 18. The germline gives CDR1 DFQATT, CDR2 SNEGSKA (reference sequence). CDR3 sequence: CSARSTRDRGVMGETQYF. In DNA, the CDR3 is TGCAGTGCTAGGTCTACCCGGGACAGGGGCGTAATGGGGGAGACCCAGTACTTC.

This clonotype has at least ten counts. The rearrangement uses TRBV7-2 and TRBJ2-7; D may be TRBD2 (5 bases). This CDR3 has 14 amino acids. In germline, CDR1 is SGHTA, CDR2 FQGNSA. V was pared by 1 base and J by 9 bases, with 16 bases between. The CDR3: CASSLGVDFGGQYF. For the CDR3, the DNA is TGTGCCAGCAGCTTAGGAGTGGACTTCGGAGGGCAGTACTTC.

The sample holds many counts of this clonotype. This chain links TRBV12-3 or TRBV12-4 with TRBJ2-2, with D possibly matching TRBD1 (6 bases). CDR3 length equals 13 residues. Deletions cut 5 bases from V and 6 bases from J, with 10 bases between. The CDR3, as DNA: TGTGCCAGCAGTCACAGGGTTCCCGGGGAGCTGTTTTTT. Residues: CASSHRVPGELFF.

This rearrangement joins TRBV5-1 to TRBJ2-7, with D perhaps TRBD2 (6 bases). The CDR3 extends over 14 amino acids. Germline CDR1 reads SGHRS; CDR2 reads YFSETQ. With 4 bases removed from V and 3 bases from J, the gap between germline ends came to 14 bases. The CDR3 DNA reads TGCGCCAGCAGCAATACCGGGACTCTCTACGAGCAGTACTTC. Its protein is CASSNTGTLYEQYF.

Many counts were recorded for this clonotype. This chain connects TRBV20-1 to TRBJ2-5; D perhaps matches TRBD2 (5 bases). The V end was cut by 2 bases, the J end by 5 bases, with 15 bases between. This CDR3 contains 14 residues. Germline V lookup: CDR1 DFQATT, CDR2 SNEGSKA (reference sequence). The CDR3 bases are TGCAGTGCTAGAATTGGCGGGCCGGGGGAGACCCAGTACTTC. Amino acids: CSARIGGPGETQYF.

This clonotype was recorded many times. The genes are TRBV6-5 and TRBJ1-2; D is possibly TRBD1 (6 bases). The length of the CDR3 is 16 residues. The germline CDR1 and CDR2 sequences are MNHEY and SVGAGI. The V end lost 0 bases, the J end lost 6 bases, and 17 bases lay between the germline ends. DNA for the CDR3: TGTGCCAGCAGTTACTCAAGGACAGTGGGGGGAGATGGCTACACCTTC. Amino acids: CASSYSRTVGGDGYTF.